Listed below are T cell receptor beta chains from one sample, sequenced in a study of cytomegalovirus exposure and HLA in healthy donors. Clones were sequenced by immunoSEQ multiplex PCR, and TCRdb holds only the in-frame ones, with some missing. The table lists about 220,000 clones, almost 80% of them singletons. The specimen sequenced was PBMCs. The receptors originated from a male donor in good health and CMV-seronegative. Each CDR3 is given with its conserved first and last residue. D genes are given only for firm matches. The listing skips clone size in some rows; elsewhere it reads once, few, many or a size class.

TRBD1 | TRBJ1-2 | . | TRBV27 | CASSLRIPGQGSSGGYTF | TGTGCCAGCAGTTTAAGGATTCCGGGACAGGGGAGTTCGGGGGGCTACACCTTC
TRBD2 | TRBJ2-5 | . | TRBV19 | CASKGGGRVETQYF | TGTGCCAGTAAGGGCGGGGGGCGCGTAGAGACCCAGTACTTC
TRBD2 | TRBJ2-2 | . | TRBV7-3 | CASSPPSAGVGPGELFF | TGTGCCAGCAGCCCCCCCAGCGCGGGGGTAGGCCCCGGGGAGCTGTTTTTT
. | TRBJ1-1 | . | TRBV5-1 | CASSGETGNTEAFF | TGCGCCAGCAGCGGCGAAACAGGGAACACTGAAGCTTTCTTT
TRBD2 | TRBJ2-3 | . | TRBV30 | CAWSMGGSRVDTQYF | TGTGCCTGGAGTATGGGCGGGAGTAGAGTAGATACGCAGTATTTT
. | TRBJ1-2 | . | TRBV28 | CASSPTVPYGYTF | TGTGCCAGCAGCCCAACAGTTCCCTATGGCTACACCTTC
TRBD2 | TRBJ2-1 | few | TRBV10-3 | CAIRAGGLANNEQFF | TGTGCCATCAGGGCTGGGGGACTAGCGAACAATGAGCAGTTCTTC
. | TRBJ2-3 | . | TRBV14 | CASSQGGRDTQYF | TGTGCCAGCAGCCAAGGGGGCAGGGATACGCAGTATTTT
TRBD1 | TRBJ2-7 | . | TRBV5-1 | CASSLGDSNYEQYF | TGCGCCAGCAGCTTGGGGGACAGCAACTACGAGCAGTACTTC
TRBD2 | TRBJ2-5 | once | TRBV5-4 | CASSALAGGPETQYF | TGTGCCAGCAGCGCCTTAGCGGGGGGGCCAGAGACCCAGTACTTC
. | TRBJ1-1 | . | TRBV6-6 | CASSYSGRGDTEAFF | TGTGCCAGCAGTTACTCGGGCAGGGGCGACACTGAAGCTTTCTTT
. | TRBJ1-5 | once | TRBV27 | CASSLTGNDRQPQHF | TGTGCCAGCAGTTTAACAGGGAACGATAGGCAGCCCCAGCATTTT
. | TRBJ1-5 | . | TRBV19 | CASSIAREFSNQPQHF | TGTGCCAGTAGTATAGCACGTGAGTTCAGCAATCAGCCCCAGCATTTT
. | TRBJ1-6 | . | TRBV5-6 | CASSLEGIIHF | TGTGCCAGCAGCTTGGAGGGGATTATCCACTTT
. | TRBJ2-7 | . | TRBV7-9 | CASSLGTSSYEQYF | TGTGCCAGCAGCTTAGGGACAAGTTCCTACGAGCAGTACTTC